The sequence of this T cell receptor beta chain was determined in a study of blood T cell repertoires in COVID-19 (dated by TCRdb to the early 2020s). Context from the whole study: Collaborator samples came from the United States, Italy and Spain and covered acute and convalescent phases of COVID-19. The repertoires were made available in a free public database intended to serve as a resource for research on the immune response to SARS-CoV-2. HLA class I and class II types, where available, came from metadata supplied by the sample provider rather than from assay-based typing. A de-identified subject ID, COVID-19 status, age in years and sex were almost always included in the sample metadata. Deeply sampled blood TCRbeta repertoires from subjects exposed to, actively infected with, or recovered from COVID-19 were included in the dataset. The samples were drawn from the first 160 participants of the ongoing ImmuneRACE study and from 1,254 subjects provided by 6 global collaborators. The prospective study material was composed of cDNA or gDNA derived from T cells, B-cell-depleted T cells, or PBMCs. Overall study outcomes, separate from this receptor: The amount of clinical and demographic metadata varied by source and participant and was provided uncurated.

TCRbeta CDR3 regions were amplified from genomic DNA using the immunoSEQ Assay, a bias-controlled multiplex PCR. Concerning the study's data processing: The number of nucleated cells in each sample was estimated from the amplification of reference gene primers within the assay. Sequence reads were collapsed and filtered to measure the absolute abundance of every unique TCRbeta CDR3 rearrangement. Productive Simpson clonality was computed per sample as the square root of Simpson's diversity index over productive rearrangements. TCRdb mirrors the immuneACCESS table, restricted to in-frame sequences. Some clones are absent from its copies; in checked studies, under half trace to an unresolved V gene, and the reason for the others is unknown. V and J calls and clone size are copied from that table; D and trimming were computed from the DNA. This sample gives some 530,000 clones in total; roughly 85% of them show up just once. The top ten constitute approximately 3.4% of the sample.

Comments on this clone: Its antigen has not been determined. The sample holds no much larger clone one base away, and base qualities are not on file.

The collaborating institutions used their own protocols to collect whole blood in K2EDTA tubes. Collaborator samples were shipped for TCRbeta analysis as frozen whole blood, isolated PBMCs, or DNA extracted from either sample type. After removal of 4 bases from V and 4 bases from J, the junction retains 3 bases not matched to a gene. The CDR3 spans 15 residues, from the cysteine through the phenylalanine. Of the read, only the CDR3 DNA is kept; its 45 bases are in frame from base 1. CDR1 is given as LGHDT and CDR2 as YNNKEL, both from the germline V gene (reference sequence). The V and J genes are TRBV3-1 (or the pseudogene TRBV3-2) and TRBJ2-2; 10 middle bases align to TRBD2. The sample was peripheral blood. This TCR was recovered from a human donor in a cohort sampled during active COVID-19. The CDR3 reads as follows: CASSPAGGFTGELFF. At the DNA level, the sequence is TGTGCCAGCAGCCCAGCGGGAGGGTTCACCGGGGAGCTGTTTTTT.